This TCR beta chain was retrieved from a study of blood T cell repertoires in COVID-19. The data were produced by immunoSEQ multiplex PCR, yet TCRdb's version contains in-frame clones alone and is incomplete. The repertoire holds 190,000 or so clones, with about 81% as singletons. This CDR3 spans 19 amino acids. Germline trimming cut 6 bases from V and 4 bases from J; bases unmatched to any gene: 15. Germline lookup yields CDR1 MNHNS and CDR2 SASEGT. This receptor was obtained from a man aged 35 to 55 who had recovered from COVID-19. This chain links TRBV6-1 with TRBJ2-1; TRBD2 aligns across 13 bases. Sequenced material: PBMCs or T cells enriched from blood (not recorded which). CDR3 bases: TGTGCCAGCAGCGAAATTGGAAACGGACTAGCGGGAGAATACAATGAGCAGTTCTTC. Its translation: CASSEIGNGLAGEYNEQFF.